This T cell receptor beta chain was sequenced for a study of beta chain features in type 1 diabetes (dated by TCRdb to between 2017 and 2018). Notes on the research overall: Mean age, gender distribution, total cell number and subset yield were not different between patients and healthy donors. Across all samples, fewer than 130 million sorted cells were examined, and cell number per subset correlated strongly with RNA yield. The study compared TCRB repertoires of sorted circulating CD4+ T cell subsets between recently diagnosed type 1 diabetes patients and matched healthy donors. Regulatory and stem cell-like memory subsets were isolated from only 8 patients and roughly 8 healthy donors, whereas naive and central memory subsets came from all 28 donors.

Concerning this clone: Its binding antigen is unknown. No much larger clonotype is one base removed from it; base qualities were not supplied.

Each donor gave one peripheral blood draw, averaging around 120 mL, which was collected into heparinised tubes. A BD FACSAria II and a panel including CD45RO, CCR7, CD25, CD127, CD95 and CD27 were used to sort naive, central memory, regulatory and stem cell-like memory CD4+ T cells. All sorted populations exceeded 98% purity. PBMCs were isolated immediately by Lymphoprep density gradient centrifugation and stained directly without culture. So that batch effects would be minimized, each experiment stained and sorted samples in pairs, pairing one healthy donor with one patient. The entire isolated RNA was reverse transcribed using the High Capacity cDNA Reverse Transcription Kit, and thus expressed TCRB transcripts were sequenced. Deep immunoSEQ sequencing was performed on naive, central memory and regulatory T cell samples, with an average of roughly 3.6 million total reads per sample. Sorted cells were lysed in RLT buffer, and RNA was extracted using DNase-treated RNeasy Micro or Mini kits according to cell number. To prevent cross-contamination, each cell subset was processed individually, whereas patient and healthy donor samples were processed jointly. The immunoSEQ multiplex PCR was used to amplify TCRB sequences from cDNA, generating 87-bp fragments that spanned the CDR3 region. Amplicons were sequenced on the Illumina HiSeq platform. For the original study's pipeline: PCR bias was corrected computationally using synthetic template baselines, and reads within Hamming distance 2 were collapsed, with unmergeable singletons discarded. Reads were aligned to IMGT to assign V, D and J genes, CDR3 length, and insertions or deletions at six rearrangement sites. Within each subset, clonotype counts were normalized to sorted cell number, after which true diversity and Gini coefficients were computed with the tcR R package. Repertoire sharing was quantified using the overlap coefficient calculated on TCRB nucleotide sequences. Out-of-frame TCRB sequences from naive cells were analyzed as a proxy for the pre-selection repertoire. Not all clones reach the TCRdb copy of this immuneACCESS table, which keeps in-frame sequences only. Checked studies attribute under half of the gap to unresolved V genes and leave the rest unexplained. The V and J calls and the clone size are those of that table, but D and trimming were determined from the DNA. This sample holds more than 200,000 clones; 15% to 20% were observed only once. The top ten clonotypes cover about 0.078% of the sample.

What the study reported, not specific to this receptor: Shorter templates might have been favored by PCR, but patient and control samples were amplified and corrected together, so both groups would have been affected equally by any skew. HLA sub-analyses involved small numbers of individuals, so any influence of HLA type on TCRB rearrangement remained unresolved. Naive, central memory and regulatory TCRB repertoires appeared to be more similar among patients than among healthy donors. Sequencing cDNA rather than genomic DNA could over-represent highly expressing activated cells, although activation and CD3 levels did not differ between groups. At VDJ recombination sites, patients with type 1 diabetes made fewer insertions and deleted more nucleotides, a pattern implying thymic rearrangement abnormalities. In all four CD4+ subsets, TCRB CDR3 length was moderately but significantly shorter in type 1 diabetes patients.

The germline V gene supplies CDR1 SGHTA and CDR2 FQGNSA. Relative to germline, V is missing 5 bases and J is missing 6 bases, with 10 bases of the junction outside any gene match. The CDR3 goes from the cysteine to the phenylalanine over 15 residues. CDR3 DNA only is kept here, 45 bases in frame from base 1. The sequence derives from a man aged 25-40 years with type 1 diabetes. The chain is assembled from TRBV7-2 and TRBJ2-7, with TRBD1 matching 10 junction bases. The sequencing input was naive CD4+ T cells from blood. The label giving this sample's cell subset or site can be read as: true naive CD4+ T cells. The bases read TGTGCCAGCAGCCCGACTGGACAGGGGGTCGGCGAGCAGTACTTC. Translated, it gives CASSPTGQGVGEQYF.